A selection of T cell receptor beta chains follows, all from one sample in a study of response to subunit inactivated influenza vaccine. TCRdb recomputed calls from the RT-PCR reads with MiXCR, one row per CDR3 protein. Of 650,000 to 800,000 distinct CDR3 sequences listed, approximately 17% are singletons. The starting material was PBMCs from blood, obtained about 5 days after vaccination. Receptors were obtained from a man aged 45-60 years who received an inactivated influenza vaccine. Both conserved end residues are part of each CDR3. A D gene is named only where the DNA matches it firmly. Size tells how often a clone was seen (once, few, many) or the class of an expanded clone, and some rows leave it out.

TRBD1,TRBV14,-,TRBJ2-7,TGTGCCAGCAGCGTACGACAGGGGACCTACGAGCAGTACTTC,CASSVRQGTYEQYF
-,TRBV12-3/TRBV12-4,many,TRBJ1-2,TGTGCCAGCAATCCGGGACGGACCTATGGCTACACCTTC,CASNPGRTYGYTF
TRBD2,TRBV2,few,TRBJ2-2,TGTGCCAGCAGTGAACTAGCGGTCGGCACCGGGGAGCTGTTTTTT,CASSELAVGTGELFF
TRBD2,TRBV7-2,few,TRBJ2-5,TGTGCCAGCAGCTTACCCAGCGGGATCTTAGAGACCCAGTACTTC,CASSLPSGILETQYF
-,TRBV9,few,TRBJ1-5,TGTGCCAGCAGCCAAGGGGTGGGCGATCAGCCCCAGCATTTT,CASSQGVGDQPQHF
-,TRBV4-3,-,TRBJ2-3,TGCGCCAGCAGCCAGACCCGACCCCGGGCAGATACGCAGTATTTT,CASSQTRPRADTQYF
-,TRBV14,-,TRBJ2-5,TGTGCCAGCAGCCAAGGGGGCGCCTACCAAGAGACCCAGTACTTC,CASSQGGAYQETQYF
-,TRBV12-3/TRBV12-4,many,TRBJ2-7,TGTGCCAGCAGTTTAGTCTTCAGGCGGAGCTCCTACGAGCAGTACTTC,CASSLVFRRSSYEQYF
-,TRBV2,few,TRBJ1-2,TGTGCCAGCAGTGATTGGGGGCGAGGCTATGGCTACACCTTC,CASSDWGRGYGYTF
-,TRBV7-2,-,TRBJ2-7,TGTGCCAGCAGCTTCTCAGGGGCGGGCTCCTACGAGCAGTACTTC,CASSFSGAGSYEQYF
TRBD1,TRBV30,once,TRBJ1-1,TGTGCCTGGAGCCGGGACAGGGCCGAAAGAGCTTTCTTT,CAWSRDRAERAFF